Listed here is a single T cell receptor beta chain. The CDR3 sequence is 14 residues long. Trimming shortened V by 6 bases and J by 6 bases, and 14 bases separated the two germline ends. Germline-derived CDR1 and CDR2 are MDHEN and SYDVKM. The sample comes from a study of T-cell memory formation after mild COVID-19. TCRdb passed the 5' RACE reads through MiXCR, listing each CDR3 protein once. The table records about 300,000 distinct CDR3 sequences, 15% to 20% of them present only once. V is TRBV28 and J is TRBJ2-2; D ambiguous. The sequenced sample consisted of PBMCs or a T cell subset sorted from them (not recorded which). The clonotype was recovered from a man younger than 30 who had mild COVID-19 (a few samples of this study predate the infection). Cell type and time point are not known. Here the CDR3 reads CASSPRAHAGELFF. DNA for the CDR3: TGTGCCAGCAGCCCCCGGGCACACGCCGGGGAGCTGTTTTTT.